This TCR beta chain was identified during a study of preoperative IRX-2 immunotherapy in early breast cancer. The data were produced by immunoSEQ multiplex PCR, yet TCRdb's version contains in-frame clones alone and is incomplete. The repertoire has about 89,000 clones, 86% of them found once; the top ten carry around 2%. CDR3 length equals 16 residues. CDR1 is SGHAT, CDR2 FQDESV, per germline (reference sequence). The V gene end was trimmed by 3 bases and the J gene end by 7 bases; junction bases not matched to a gene: 14. Treatment given: preoperative locoregional IRX-2 cytokine immunotherapy. Preoperative locoregional IRX-2 cytokine immunotherapy was tested in the phase Ib source study. This clone was detected once.

This sequence joins TRBV11-1 and TRBJ1-1; 7 bases fit TRBD1. Sequencing used tumor tissue, obtained after IRX-2 immunotherapy. This clonotype was sampled from a human donor with breast cancer. DNA of the CDR3: TGTGCCAGCAGCTTGGGAGCCTTCTACAGGGGAAGTGAAGCTTTCTTT. Protein product: CASSLGAFYRGSEAFF.